These 32 T cell receptor beta chains were all obtained from the same sample, sequenced in a study of low-dose radiotherapy and immunotherapy resistance in tumors. Indicated time point: after trial treatment. Documented treatment: LDRT plus nivolumab, ipilimumab, low-dose cyclophosphamide and aspirin (RACIN trial). TRAV- and TRBV-specific primers were used for first-strand cDNA, which covered alpha and beta chains. TCR amplification used roughly 20 PCR cycles, a constant-region primer and a V-primer adapter. Via MiXCR, TCRdb re-called the reads, giving one row per CDR3 protein. The repertoire consists of 95,000 to 100,000 distinct CDR3 sequences, with less than 25% occurring once and the leading ten covering about 4%. Here the sequenced sample was PBMCs, taken after low-dose radiotherapy plus immunotherapy. The receptor source for this set is a male donor with prostate cancer.

This clonotype came up many times. J is TRBJ2-7 and V is TRBV2; D is ambiguous. V was pared by 6 bases and J by 3 bases, with 15 bases between. Germline V CDR1 and CDR2: SNHLY, FYNNEI. The CDR3 consists of 14 residues. CDR3 residues: CASSLRLSLYEQYF. In nucleotides, the CDR3 is TGTGCCAGCAGCCTCAGGTTAAGCCTCTACGAGCAGTACTTC.

With regard to this clonotype: A much larger clonotype is one base distant, so this may be a read error. The chain links TRBV28 to TRBJ1-5; D perhaps matches TRBD1 (6 bases). The germline gives CDR1 MDHEN, CDR2 SYDVKM. CDR3 size: 14 residues. The CDR3 is CASSLSGANRPQHF. DNA of the CDR3: TGTGCCAGCAGTTTATCAGGGGCTAATCGGCCCCAGCATTTT.

This clonotype was recorded at least ten times. The chain employs TRBV30 and TRBJ1-2; D is unclear. Trimming removed 3 bases from V and 4 bases from J, with 15 bases in between. CDR1 GTSNPN and CDR2 SVGIG come from the germline V gene (reference sequence). The CDR3 contains 14 residues. CDR3 nucleotide sequence: TGTGCCTGGAGAGAATACGGCTTTTTCTATGGCTACACCTTC. It specifies CAWREYGFFYGYTF.

This clonotype has ten or more counts. At one end the junction does not follow the germline gene, possibly because of a read error. The chain joins TRBV27 to TRBJ2-5, with TRBD1 identical over 7 bases. Germline loops: CDR1 MNHEY, CDR2 SMNVEV (reference sequence). There are 15 residues in the CDR3. The CDR3 sequence is CATSFSDREGETQYF. The CDR3 nucleotides are TGTGCCACCAGTTTCTCTGACAGGGAAGGAGAGACCCAGTACTTC.

This clonotype has a count of ten or more. The V call is TRBV11-1, the J call TRBJ2-7, with unresolved D. This CDR3 region has 14 residues. The V gene lost 1 base and the J gene lost 0 bases, with 7 bases spanning the gap. CDR1 and CDR2 from the germline V gene are SGHAT and FQDESV (reference sequence). As DNA, the CDR3 is TGTGCCAGCAGCTTAGTGGCAGGCTCCTACGAGCAGTACTTC. This gives the protein CASSLVAGSYEQYF.

This clonotype was recorded at least ten times. The V gene is TRBV5-1, the J gene TRBJ1-1; the D is unclear. V was clipped by 5 bases and J by 0 bases, with 14 bases between them. The CDR3 consists of 15 residues. Germline V gene data show CDR1 as SGHRS and CDR2 as YFSETQ. In DNA, the CDR3 is TGCGCCAGCAGTCCCTTCGGAAGCATGAACACTGAAGCTTTCTTT. Encoded protein: CASSPFGSMNTEAFF. The full variable domain, rest sourced from reference TRBV5-1 and TRBJ1-1, is KAGVTQTPRYLIKTRGQQVTLSCSPISGHRSVSWYQQTPGQGLQFLFEYFSETQRNKGNFPGRFSGRQFSNSRSEMNVSTLELGDSALYLCASSPFGSMNTEAFFGQGTRLTVV.

This clonotype was observed at least ten times. The chain employs TRBV19 and TRBJ2-5; 7 bases fit TRBD1. J was trimmed by 5 bases and V by 7 bases; bases with no gene match: 10. The CDR3 spans 14 residues. Germline V gene data show CDR1 as LNHDA and CDR2 as SQIVND (reference sequence). This CDR3 is CASTLGGSKETQYF. CDR3 sequence (DNA): TGTGCCAGTACCCTAGGGGGCAGCAAGGAGACCCAGTACTTC.

On this clonotype: This probably arose from a read error, given a far larger clone one base away. The chain recombines TRBV12-3 or TRBV12-4 with TRBJ2-7, with TRBD1 matching 7 bases. J was trimmed by 7 bases and V by 5 bases; bases with no gene match: 8. CDR3 size: 13 residues. The CDR3, as DNA: TGTGCCAGCAGTCAGGACAGGTACAATGAGCAGTACTTC. Translation: CASSQDRYNEQYF.

This clonotype occurred many times. V is TRBV6-2 or TRBV6-3 and J is TRBJ1-2, with TRBD1 as a possible D gene (5 bases). Germline CDR1 and CDR2: MNHEY and SVGEGT. The CDR3 is 16 amino acids. V lost 2 bases to trimming and J lost 4 bases, with 17 bases between them. The CDR3 region has the DNA TGTGCCAGCAGTTACGGTCGGGGACGCGACAGCTATGGCTACACCTTC. Its translation is CASSYGRGRDSYGYTF.

This clonotype was picked up a small number of times. The V and J genes are TRBV5-1 and TRBJ1-2, with 8 bases fitting TRBD1. Looked up from germline, CDR1 is SGHRS and CDR2 is YFSETQ. Trimming at V came to 4 bases and at J to 4 bases, leaving 6 bases not matched to a gene. The CDR3 runs 14 residues. The CDR3 region is CASSETGAPYGYTF. The DNA for the CDR3 is TGCGCCAGCAGCGAGACAGGGGCCCCCTATGGCTACACCTTC.

Comment on this clonotype: A read error may be the cause here, since a much bigger clone is one base away. Here the CDR3 omits its conserved ending phenylalanine or tryptophan, so a read error is the likely source. CDR3 nucleotides: TGTGCCAGCAGCTTAGAAGCTGTGGGCATCCAGTACGTC. Protein sequence: CASSLEAVGIQYV. The chain combines TRBV7-2 with TRBJ2-4; no firm D call. This CDR3 comprises 13 residues. CDR1 is SGHTA and CDR2 is FQGNSA in the germline V gene. V was pared by 1 base and J by 13 bases, with 14 bases between.

The table lists this clonotype with many counts. The chain links TRBV10-3 to TRBJ1-1; D unresolved. CDR1 ENHRY and CDR2 SYGVKD come from the germline V gene. The germline V and J ends were trimmed by 9 bases and 6 bases, with 11 bases remaining between them. This CDR3 has 11 amino acids. Written as DNA, the CDR3 is TGTGCCATGGGAACCGGGGCTGAAGCTTTCTTT. Encoded protein: CAMGTGAEAFF.

This chain connects TRBV6-2 or TRBV6-3 to TRBJ1-2, with D possibly being TRBD1 (5 bases). The CDR3 loop spans 13 amino acids. V lost 4 bases, J lost 2 bases, and 8 bases lay in between. The V gene's germline CDR1 is MNHEY and CDR2 SVGEGT. DNA of the CDR3: TGTGCCAGCAGTTCGGGGGAAAACTATGGCTACACCTTC. Protein: CASSSGENYGYTF.

This clonotype came up many times. The chain carries TRBV5-1 and TRBJ1-1; TRBD1 might be the D (6 bases). CDR3 length equals 15 residues. CDR1 and CDR2 from the germline V gene are SGHRS and YFSETQ. V dropped 4 bases and J dropped 1 base, with 14 bases sitting between them. The CDR3 bases are TGCGCCAGCAGCCTCGGGGGGCGAGGGAACACTGAAGCTTTCTTT. Translated, it gives CASSLGGRGNTEAFF.

In its sample, this clonotype was seen many times. The gene calls are TRBV12-3 or TRBV12-4 and TRBJ2-2, with D possibly TRBD1 on 6 matching bases. The CDR3 is 14 residues long. Trimming cost V 7 bases and J 4 bases, with 13 bases left between them. The DNA for the CDR3 is TGTGCCAGCACCGAGGACAGCTTCACCGGGGAGCTGTTTTTT. As protein: CASTEDSFTGELFF.

This clonotype was seen repeatedly, ten times or more. In DNA, the CDR3 is TGCAGCGTTGCGGGCAGGCTAAACCAAGAGACCCAGTACTTC. This encodes CSVAGRLNQETQYF. V gene TRBV29-1 combines with J gene TRBJ2-5; D unclear. The CDR3 spans 14 residues. Germline V gene lookup returns CDR1 SQVTM and CDR2 ANQGSEA. V lost 4 bases and J lost 0, with 12 bases in between.

This clonotype was picked up many times. The chain links TRBV4-2 to TRBJ1-6, with 7 bases that match TRBD1. The CDR3 is made up of 15 amino acids. The V gene end was trimmed by 1 base and the J gene end by 6 bases; junction bases not matched to a gene: 3. Germline-derived CDR1 and CDR2 are LGHNA and YNFKEQ. This CDR3 is CASSQARQGNSPLHF. Written as DNA, the CDR3 is TGTGCCAGCAGCCAAGCCCGACAGGGTAATTCACCCCTCCACTTT.

In this sample, this clonotype turned up many times. V is TRBV5-1 and J is TRBJ1-6; 8 nucleotides match TRBD1. The CDR3 sequence is 16 residues long. Germline V gene data show CDR1 as SGHRS and CDR2 as YFSETQ. V shed 1 base and J 8 bases; nucleotides not matched to a gene: 8. CDR3 sequence reads: CASSLSRDRPYSPLHF. CDR3 nucleotide sequence: TGCGCCAGCAGCTTGTCCCGGGACAGGCCATATTCACCCCTCCACTTT.

This clonotype was observed at least ten times. This sequence joins TRBV11-1 and TRBJ2-1, with D unclear. This CDR3 contains 18 residues. Germline V gene lookup returns CDR1 SGHAT and CDR2 FQDESV (reference sequence). The germline V and J ends were trimmed by 1 base and 2 bases, with 18 bases remaining between them. The CDR3 spells CASSLDFGSVIAYNEQFF. Here the CDR3 DNA reads TGTGCCAGCAGCTTAGATTTTGGGTCCGTTATAGCCTACAATGAGCAGTTCTTC.

The table lists this clonotype with many counts. This chain connects TRBV20-1 to TRBJ2-7; 8 nucleotides agree with TRBD2. The CDR3 spans 12 residues. The germline CDR1 and CDR2 sequences are DFQATT and SNEGSKA (reference sequence). The trim removed 2 bases at V and 4 bases at J, leaving 1 base unmatched. CDR3 nucleotides: TGCAGTGCTAGAACGGGGGGGTACGAGCAGTACTTC. This translates into CSARTGGYEQYF.

This clonotype showed up many times. The chain employs TRBV20-1 and TRBJ2-1, with D maybe TRBD2 (6 bases). The CDR3 length is 21 residues. In germline, CDR1 is DFQATT, CDR2 SNEGSKA (reference sequence). V dropped 6 bases and J dropped 0 bases, with 33 bases sitting between them. As DNA, the CDR3 is TGCAGTGCCACGGTTGGGATACGGGACTCAACGTTCCAGAGCTCCTACAATGAGCAGTTCTTC. This gives the protein CSATVGIRDSTFQSSYNEQFF.

Concerning this clonotype: A much larger clonotype is one base distant, so this may be a read error. The V gene is TRBV5-5, the J gene TRBJ2-1, with TRBD2 matching 11 bases. Germline loops: CDR1 SGHKS, CDR2 YYEKEE (reference sequence). This CDR3 has 18 residues. The CDR3 sequence: CASNLALTGSGGAGEQFF. The CDR3 bases are TGCGCCAGCAACTTGGCCTTGACCGGTAGCGGGGGGGCGGGTGAGCAGTTCTTC.

The chain joins TRBV4-2 to TRBJ2-1; D not certain. Germline CDR1 is LGHNA and CDR2 is YNFKEQ. V was shortened by 5 bases and J by 10 bases, with 9 bases between the two germline ends. The CDR3 runs 11 residues. The CDR3 here is CASSFFGEQFF. The CDR3 nucleotides read TGTGCCAGCAGCTTTTTCGGGGAGCAGTTCTTC.

This clonotype was picked up many times. The genes are TRBV7-2 and TRBJ2-7; D ambiguous. The CDR3 extends over 13 amino acids. Trimming pared 4 bases from V and 6 bases from J, leaving 13 bases between. The germline V gene encodes CDR1 SGHTA and CDR2 FQGNSA. CDR3 sequence (DNA): TGTGCCAGCAGCTCCCGACTCTTCGCCGAGCAGTACTTC. Amino acids: CASSSRLFAEQYF.

This clonotype was detected ten times or more. This chain joins TRBV29-1 and TRBJ2-1, with 12 bases that match TRBD2. The germline V gene has CDR1 SQVTM and CDR2 ANQGSEA. The CDR3 has 15 residues. Trimming at V came to 2 bases and at J to 4 bases, leaving 3 bases not matched to a gene. The CDR3 spells CSVEKGTSGYNEQFF. The CDR3 DNA reads TGCAGCGTTGAAAAGGGGACTAGCGGGTACAATGAGCAGTTCTTC.

This clonotype appeared many times. This chain joins TRBV19 and TRBJ1-3; unclear D gene. The CDR3 has 15 residues. The germline V gene has CDR1 LNHDA and CDR2 SQIVND (reference sequence). The V gene lost 5 bases and the J gene lost 0 bases, with 11 bases spanning the gap. CDR3 protein: CASSFEQSSGNTIYF. CDR3 nucleotides: TGTGCCAGTAGTTTCGAACAGAGCTCTGGAAACACCATATATTTT.

This clonotype was counted ten times or more. The chain carries TRBV18 and TRBJ2-5, with 7 bases that match TRBD1. This CDR3 has 15 residues. Trimming removed 4 bases from V and 2 bases from J; junction bases left unmatched: 7. In germline, CDR1 is KGHSH, CDR2 LQKENI. This CDR3 reads CASSRYSGQQETQYF. CDR3 bases: TGTGCCAGCTCACGCTACTCGGGACAGCAAGAGACCCAGTACTTC.

This clonotype was observed many times. This chain links TRBV11-2 with TRBJ2-7; 8 nucleotides align to TRBD1. In germline, CDR1 is SGHAT, CDR2 FQNNGV. The CDR3 extends over 15 amino acids. With 5 bases clipped from V and 6 bases from J, the junction kept 12 bases outside the gene matches. The CDR3 DNA reads as TGTGCCAGCAGCCCCCACCTGGACAGGGAGGCCGAGCAGTACTTC. Translated: CASSPHLDREAEQYF.

This clonotype was recorded at least ten times. The chain recombines TRBV2 with TRBJ1-6, with unresolved D. V dropped 8 bases and J dropped 8 bases, with 13 bases sitting between them. This CDR3 spans 13 amino acids. Germline CDR1 is SNHLY and CDR2 is FYNNEI. The DNA for the CDR3 is TGTGCCAGCGCTCGCCAGATCTATTCACCCCTCCACTTT. Encoded protein: CASARQIYSPLHF.

This clonotype was found many times. CDR3 DNA: TGTGCCAGTAGTATATCGGAGGCCGGAGGCAGTGGCTACACCTTC. Its translation: CASSISEAGGSGYTF. The chain recombines TRBV19 with TRBJ1-2; D is undetermined. There are 15 residues in the CDR3. CDR1 LNHDA and CDR2 SQIVND come from the germline V gene (reference sequence). V lost 2 bases and J lost 7, with 17 bases in between. The full variable domain, rest sourced from reference TRBV19 and TRBJ1-2, is DGGITQSPKYLFRKEGQNVTLSCEQNLNHDAMYWYRQDPGQGLRLIYYSQIVNDFQKGDIAEGYSVSREKKESFPLTVTSAQKNPTAFYLCASSISEAGGSGYTFGSGTRLTVV.

This clonotype was counted only a few times. The DNA of the CDR3 is TGTGCCACCAGTGATGCGACAGGGGTGGAGACCCAGTACTTC. It is translated as CATSDATGVETQYF. The chain combines TRBV24-1 with TRBJ2-5; TRBD1 aligns across 8 bases. In germline, CDR1 is KGHDR, CDR2 SFDVKD. The junction had 4 bases not matched to a gene; V was cut back by 3 bases and J by 5 bases. CDR3 length: 14 amino acids.

This clonotype was seen a handful of times. V is TRBV30 and J is TRBJ1-1, with 7 bases matching TRBD1. The V segment lost 3 bases and the J segment 5 bases; nucleotides outside the gene matches: 9. This CDR3 comprises 14 residues. Per germline, CDR1 GTSNPN and CDR2 SVGIG (reference sequence). CDR3 sequence (DNA): TGTGCCTGGAGCCAAGGGGGCGGGTGGACTGAAGCTTTCTTT. Translating it yields CAWSQGGGWTEAFF.